This T cell receptor (beta chain) was profiled in a study of cytomegalovirus exposure and HLA in healthy donors. Findings and limits, study-wide: As was reported, the classifier diagnosed cytomegalovirus status with high specificity and sensitivity.

Between the trimmed V and J ends, which lost 0 bases and 4 bases, there was a span of 7 bases. Germline-derived CDR1 and CDR2 are SGHAT and FQDESV (reference sequence). There are 14 residues in the CDR3. Assay: immunoSEQ multiplex PCR; the TCRdb copy retains only in-frame clones and omits some. In the table there are under 85,000 clones, 85% to 95% of which are singletons. In its sample, this clone was seen once. The target antigen is unknown. V gene TRBV11-1 combines with J gene TRBJ1-5; D unclear. The material sequenced was PBMCs. The source is a woman aged 18-30 years in good health and CMV-seronegative. CDR3 sequence (DNA): TGTGCCAGCAGCTTAGCGGGCCCTAATCAGCCCCAGCATTTT. It codes for CASSLAGPNQPQHF.